The rows below give T cell receptor beta chains drawn from one sample of a study of OX40 agonist ivuxolimab in advanced cancers. The assay was immunoSEQ multiplex PCR, and TCRdb's table has in-frame clones only and misses some. The repertoire has over 150,000 clones, 85% to 95% of them found once; the top ten carry around 0.31%. The sequencing used CD4+ or CD8+ T cells sorted from blood, collected in a trial of the OX40 agonist ivuxolimab. The origin of the receptors is an adult with an advanced solid tumor such as melanoma, head and neck, liver or kidney cancer. Each CDR3 is given with its conserved first and last residue. The D gene is left open where the match is weak. Size tells how often a clone was seen (once, few, many) or the class of an expanded clone, and some rows leave it out.

. TRBJ1-3 . TRBV6-6 TGTGCCAGCAGTTTCAACGGAAACACCATATATTTT CASSFNGNTIYF
. TRBJ1-2 . TRBV5-5 TGTGCCAGCAGCACCCCAACAGGGACCAACTATGGCTACACCTTC CASSTPTGTNYGYTF
TRBD1 TRBJ2-7 . TRBV7-9 TGTGCCACAGACAGGGGAAGCATTTACGAGCAGTACTTC CATDRGSIYEQYF
. TRBJ1-4 . TRBV4-1 TGCGCCAGCAGCCCCCAGAGCAGGGCGAGAACTAATGAAAAACTGTTTTTT CASSPQSRARTNEKLFF
. TRBJ2-7 . TRBV4-3 TGCGCCAGCAGCCCCTTCCTTAGAACCCCATCCGAGCAGTACTTC CASSPFLRTPSEQYF
. TRBJ1-2 . TRBV6-5 TGTGCCAGCAGACCCTCAGGAGGGGACTATGGCTACACCTTC CASRPSGGDYGYTF
TRBD2 TRBJ2-5 . TRBV19 TGTGCCAGTAGGGTAGCGGGCCAGAAGACCCAGTACTTC CASRVAGQKTQYF
TRBD1 TRBJ2-5 . TRBV28 TGTGCCACTCTGACAGGGGGCAAAGAGACCCAGTACTTC CATLTGGKETQYF
TRBD2 TRBJ2-7 . TRBV5-4 TGTGCCAGCAGCTTGGGCGGGAGGGCTTCCTACGAGCAGTACTTC CASSLGGRASYEQYF
TRBD2 TRBJ2-1 . TRBV5-1 TGCGCCAGCAGCCCGGCCAGGGCTAGCGGGGGCCACTTGGACAATGAGCAGTTCTTC CASSPARASGGHLDNEQFF
TRBD1 TRBJ1-2 . TRBV4-1 TGCGCCAGCAGCCACCCCGGGGGGGACAGGACGAACTATGGCTACACCTTC CASSHPGGDRTNYGYTF
. TRBJ1-5 . TRBV28 TGTGCCAGCAGTTCAGCCGTCCCGACGGGGATTCGACCCCAGCATTTT CASSSAVPTGIRPQHF
. TRBJ1-1 . TRBV7-9 TGTGCCAGCAGCTTCAGCGGGAACACTGAAGCTTTCTTT CASSFSGNTEAFF
TRBD2 TRBJ2-1 . TRBV7-2 TGTGCCAGCAGACCGGGGGGGGCGATCTATGAGCAGTTCTTC CASRPGGAIYEQFF
. TRBJ1-2 . TRBV9 TGTGCCAGCAGCCCCCTCCAAGGAAGGGTGGACTTCTATGGCTACACCTTC CASSPLQGRVDFYGYTF
. TRBJ1-6 . TRBV10-3 TGTGCCATCAGCCAGGGACCCCCGAGCTCCTATAATTCACCCCTCCACTTT CAISQGPPSSYNSPLHF
. TRBJ1-1 . TRBV6-6 TGTGCCAGCAGTTACCGCGCAGTGAACACTGAAGCTTTCTTT CASSYRAVNTEAFF
. TRBJ1-2 . TRBV7-2 TGTGCCAGCAGCTTAGGAGGGCGGCGGTCCTTC CASSLGGRRSF
. TRBJ1-2 few TRBV2 TGTGCCAGCAGTGAGGAGGTCCGTGGCTACACCTTC CASSEEVRGYTF
. TRBJ2-7 . TRBV6-4 TGTGCCAGCAGTGACGATCCCAGGGCGGGGGAGCAGTACTTC CASSDDPRAGEQYF
TRBD1 TRBJ1-5 few TRBV30 TGTGCCTGGAGTGTTGGACAGGGGAGTCAGCCCCAGCATTTT CAWSVGQGSQPQHF
. TRBJ1-2 . TRBV7-2 TGTGCCAGCAGCTTAGCCGCGGGGGAGTACGGCTACACCTTC CASSLAAGEYGYTF
TRBD2 TRBJ2-7 . TRBV11-2 TGTGCCAGCAGCTTCCAGACTAGCGGGGCACCCTACTCCTACGAGCAGTACTTC CASSFQTSGAPYSYEQYF
. TRBJ2-1 once TRBV30 TGTGCCTGCCAAAGGGATCAGATCTATGAGCAGTTCTTC CACQRDQIYEQFF
TRBD2 TRBJ2-3 once TRBV5-1 TGCGCCAGCAGCTTGGAAGCGGGGGGCGGTTCGGATACGCAGTATTTT CASSLEAGGGSDTQYF
TRBD1 TRBJ1-3 . TRBV7-6 TGTGCCAGCAGCTTAGGGCACAGGGGATTCTCTGGAAACACCATATATTTT CASSLGHRGFSGNTIYF
. TRBJ1-5 . TRBV19 TGTGCCACAAGGGGGACCCAGGGGCCCCCTTCCCAGCATTTT CATRGTQGPPSQHF
. TRBJ1-5 . TRBV19 TGTGCCAGTAGTATGAGTCGGGGGAGGACGGGCAATCAGCCCCAGCATTTT CASSMSRGRTGNQPQHF
. TRBJ2-6 . TRBV29-1 TGCAGCGTTGCTAGGGACGTAAACTCTGGGGCCAACGTCCTGACTTTC CSVARDVNSGANVLTF
TRBD1 TRBJ1-2 . TRBV28 TGTGCCAGCAGTTTTGGCGGGACAGGGGGCCATGGCTACACCTTC CASSFGGTGGHGYTF
. TRBJ2-3 . TRBV9 TGTGCCAGCAGCGTAGGACAGGTAGCAGATACGCAGTATTTT CASSVGQVADTQYF
. TRBJ2-5 . TRBV5-1 TGCGCCAGCAGCTTGGCACCGGAAGAGACCCAGTACTTC CASSLAPEETQYF
TRBD1 TRBJ1-1 . TRBV5-1 TGCGCCAGCAGCTCCGACAGGGTGGGCACTGAAGCTTTCTTT CASSSDRVGTEAFF
TRBD2 TRBJ2-5 . TRBV10-3 TGTGCCATCAGTGCGGGGGGGTCTACCCGGGCATCGGAGACCCAGTACTTC CAISAGGSTRASETQYF
TRBD1 TRBJ2-7 . TRBV28 TGTGCCAGCAGTTCCCCGGACAGGCCCTCCTACGAGCAGTACTTC CASSSPDRPSYEQYF
TRBD2 TRBJ2-2 once TRBV5-1 TGCGCCAGCAGCCCCGATTCCGGCGGGAGGACCGGGGAGCTGTTTTTT CASSPDSGGRTGELFF
. TRBJ2-7 . TRBV4-3 TGCGCCAGCAGCCGGGAGGCAGGGGGTTCCTACGAGCAGTACTTC CASSREAGGSYEQYF
TRBD1 TRBJ2-5 . TRBV5-6 TGTGCCAGCAGCTATATGACAGGGTCCCAAGAGACCCAGTACTTC CASSYMTGSQETQYF
TRBD1 TRBJ1-1 . TRBV11-2 TGTGCCAGCAGCACCGGGGGGACAGTTGAAGCTTTCTTT CASSTGGTVEAFF
TRBD1 TRBJ2-1 . TRBV20-1 TGCAGTACGGACAGGGCGAATGAGCAGTTCTTC CSTDRANEQFF
TRBD1 TRBJ1-2 . TRBV6-1 TGTGCCAGCAGAGACAGGGTAGAGGGCTACACCTTC CASRDRVEGYTF
. TRBJ2-3 . TRBV7-2 TGTGCCAGCAGCTCAGCGGACTCTAGCACAGATACGCAGTATTTT CASSSADSSTDTQYF
. TRBJ1-4 . TRBV11-2 TGTGCCAGCAGCTTTCCCCCGGGGAGGAGTAATGAAAAACTGTTTTTT CASSFPPGRSNEKLFF
TRBD1 TRBJ1-4 . TRBV9 TGTGCCAGCAGCTTATCGGGACAGCCTAATGAAAAACTGTTTTTT CASSLSGQPNEKLFF
TRBD1 TRBJ2-5 . TRBV6-5 TGTGCCAGCAGTTACGAGGCAGGGGGCTTGGGAGAGACCCAGTACTTC CASSYEAGGLGETQYF
TRBD1 TRBJ2-7 . TRBV7-2 TGTGCCAGCAGCTTAGGACAGGGTACCTCCTACGAGCAGTACTTC CASSLGQGTSYEQYF
. TRBJ2-7 once TRBV19 TGTGCCAGTAGTCCCGGGTCTGTCCCTGGCGAGCAGTACTTC CASSPGSVPGEQYF
. TRBJ1-1 . TRBV10-1 TGCGCCAGCAGTGAGGGGTCCAGGGTCACTGAAGCTTTCTTT CASSEGSRVTEAFF
TRBD1 TRBJ2-1 . TRBV6-1 TGTGCCAGCAGTCGGGGACAGGGGCTGCACAATGAGCAGTTCTTC CASSRGQGLHNEQFF
. TRBJ2-2 . TRBV5-5 TGTGCCAGCAGCTTTTTTGGCGGGACGAACACCGGGGAGCTGTTTTTT CASSFFGGTNTGELFF
. TRBJ1-1 . TRBV6-5 TGTGCCAGCAGGGAGGGACAGAACACTGAAGCTTTCTTT CASREGQNTEAFF
. TRBJ2-3 once TRBV7-2 TGTGCCAGCAGCTTAGGGGTCAGCACAGATACGCAGTATTTT CASSLGVSTDTQYF
TRBD2 TRBJ2-5 . TRBV29-1 TGCAGCGTTGGACCGCCGACTAGCGACCGGGAGACCCAGTACTTC CSVGPPTSDRETQYF
. TRBJ1-5 . TRBV10-3 TGTGCCATCAGTGAGTCGGCCCACCGCCGGGCAGACAATCAGCCCCAGCATTTT CAISESAHRRADNQPQHF
. TRBJ1-6 . TRBV6-5 TGTGCCAGCAGTTACTCGACGACTGGTGGGCATTCACCCCTCCACTTT CASSYSTTGGHSPLHF
TRBD2 TRBJ2-7 . TRBV9 TGTGCCAGCAGCCCCTATCTAGCGGGAGGGCCTGTGGCCCCGTCCGAGCAGTACTTC CASSPYLAGGPVAPSEQYF
TRBD1 TRBJ2-7 . TRBV27 TGTGCCAGCAGTCGCCTCCTGGGACAGGGAGGGGCCTACGAGCAGTACTTC CASSRLLGQGGAYEQYF
. TRBJ1-2 . TRBV7-2 TGTGCCAGCAGCTTAGAGCCGGGGTTGGGTGGCTACACCTTC CASSLEPGLGGYTF
. TRBJ2-3 . TRBV27 TGTGCCAGCAGCTGGGGAGCAGATACGCAGTATTTT CASSWGADTQYF
. TRBJ1-2 . TRBV28 TGTGCCAGCAGTTTAGTCGTGGGGGGGGCCTCCTATGGCTACACCTTC CASSLVVGGASYGYTF